This T cell receptor (beta chain) was documented in a study of OX40 agonist ivuxolimab in advanced cancers. Some background on the complete study: The costimulatory receptor OX40 (CD134) was targeted by ivuxolimab, a fully human IgG2 agonistic monoclonal antibody. Peripheral TCRbeta sequencing was intended to test whether TCR sequence diversity was altered and clonal T-cell expansion was caused by ivuxolimab. Partial responses were achieved by three dose-escalation patients, of whom one had hepatocellular carcinoma and two had cutaneous melanoma. The paper covers the monotherapy dose-escalation part of the phase I ivuxolimab trial, which included N of about 50 patients. Prior anti-PD-1, anti-PD-L1 or anti-CTLA-4 therapy was permitted, and approximately 41% of dose-escalation patients had received checkpoint inhibitors. In the dose-escalation cohort, around four fifths of patients were male, and the mean age was roughly 60 years with a range of roughly 20 to 80. Of the approximately 54 patients in dose escalation, 19 had hepatocellular carcinoma, around 15 had melanoma, 9 had renal cell carcinoma and 9 had head and neck cancer. Intravenous ivuxolimab was administered to patients every 2 weeks at six dose levels: 0.01, 0.1, 0.3, 1.5, 3 and 10 mg/kg. The paper as a whole reports these results and caveats: The antigen specificity of the peripheral T cells that underwent clonal expansion was not determined. In the 0.1-3.0 mg/kg groups, partial responders were among the patients with the lowest normalized peripheral clonal expansion, particularly in CD8+ T cells. Low levels of normalized T-cell clonal expansion were also seen in some patients who did not respond. At doses of 0.1 to 3.0 mg/kg, clonal expansion of both CD4+ and CD8+ blood T cells was observed from baseline to week 6. On average, CD8+ T cells showed more expanded clones than CD4+ T cells after ivuxolimab.

Inclusive of the bounding cysteine and phenylalanine, the CDR3 is 14 residues long. This entry keeps only the CDR3 DNA: 42 bases, framed from base 1. V is reduced by 2 bases and J by 0 bases, leaving a spacing of 7 bases between them. The germline V gene (reference sequence) yields LNHDA for CDR1 and SQIVND for CDR2. As regards this clone: Its binding antigen is unknown. No base quality values were provided; no much bigger clone lies one nucleotide off.

Genomic DNA was isolated from the sorted cells so that the TCRbeta CDR3 region could be sequenced. The immunoSEQ Assay was used to sequence the TCRbeta CDR3 regions. As stored in TCRdb, this immuneACCESS dataset retains in-frame rearrangements with V and J assigned. A fraction of the clones does not appear; measured against another copy, unresolved V genes explain less than half of the discrepancy, and the remainder lacks a known reason. The sample table shows fewer than 80,000 clones, and approximately 88% are seen once. The ten largest account for around 0.5% of the sample. The trial excluded patients who had a history of autoimmune disease or were on systemic immunosuppression. Peripheral blood for TCR sequencing was drawn from every dose cohort at baseline, at cycle 4 day 1 and at cycle 7 day 1. Samples were obtained from an open-label, multicenter, first-in-human phase I dose-escalation trial of ivuxolimab. Adults with locally advanced or metastatic melanoma, renal cell, hepatocellular, or head and neck squamous cell carcinoma were enrolled in the trial. Before TCR sequencing, CD4+ and CD8+ T cells were separately sorted from peripheral blood.

Recombination linked TRBV19 to TRBJ1-2; no D segment can be confidently identified. This TCR came from an adult with an advanced solid tumor such as melanoma, head and neck, liver or kidney cancer. Sequences were derived from CD4+ or CD8+ T cells sorted from blood, sampled in a trial of the OX40 agonist ivuxolimab. The CDR3 here reads CASSIQSTNYGYTF. The nucleotides read TGTGCCAGTAGTATACAGTCCACTAACTATGGCTACACCTTC.